This TCR beta chain emerged from a study of T cell repertoires in cytomegalovirus infection. TCRdb re-called the reads with MiXCR, one entry per CDR3 protein. The sample has under 200,000 distinct CDR3 sequences; roughly 9% are singletons. The CDR3 has 13 amino acids. Germline V gives CDR1 MDHEN, CDR2 SYDVKM. V shed 10 bases and J 4 bases; nucleotides not matched to a gene: 4. This clonotype was observed at least ten times. The source of this sequence is a human donor in good health (CMV status not recorded). Some clones in this sample may be carry-over from other donors' samples. This chain connects TRBV28 to TRBJ2-3, with 11 bases matching TRBD2. Sample: PBMCs. CDR3 bases: TGTGCCATCATAGCGGGAGGGCCAGATACGCAGTATTTT. Translation gives CAIIAGGPDTQYF.